The 18 T cell receptor beta chains reported below all come from one sample, sequenced in a study of CD8 T cells in ankylosing spondylitis. TCRdb re-derived calls from the 5' RACE reads in MiXCR, one entry per CDR3 protein. The sample has 150,000 or so distinct CDR3 sequences; about 16% are singletons. The sample taken for sequencing was blood, either unsorted or a sorted T cell fraction (not recorded which). The receptors originated from a male donor with ankylosing spondylitis or in good health (not recorded which).

This clonotype was recorded at least ten times. The rearrangement uses TRBV28 and TRBJ2-1; no reliable D call. The CDR3 consists of 11 residues. Germline values: CDR1 MDHEN, CDR2 SYDVKM. V lost 7 bases and J lost 11, with 12 bases in between. The CDR3 DNA sequence: TGTGCCAGCACCATCCACGGGCAGCAGTTCTTC. This encodes CASTIHGQQFF.

This clonotype came up a few times. This chain connects TRBV12-3 or TRBV12-4 to TRBJ2-5, with a tentative D call TRBD1 (6 bases). Trimming shortened V by 6 bases and J by 5 bases, and 13 bases separated the two germline ends. The CDR3 totals 13 residues. The CDR3 coding sequence is TGTGCCAGCAGCGACACAGGGCTGGAGACCCAGTACTTC. Protein sequence: CASSDTGLETQYF.

This clonotype was picked up many times. V usage is TRBV29-1 and J usage is TRBJ2-7, with a weak D call TRBD1 (6 bases). Trimming pared 3 bases from V and 0 bases from J, leaving 15 bases between. This CDR3 region has 15 residues. Germline-derived CDR1 and CDR2 are SQVTM and ANQGSEA. CDR3 sequence (DNA): TGCAGCGTTGAGGGCAGGGGCCTCAGCTCCTACGAGCAGTACTTC. Translated: CSVEGRGLSSYEQYF.

This clonotype was seen at least ten times. The rearrangement uses TRBV28 and TRBJ1-4, with D unclear. V was clipped by 9 bases and J by 6 bases, with 14 bases between them. Germline V CDR1 and CDR2: MDHEN, SYDVKM. The CDR3 totals 13 residues. CDR3 DNA: TGTGCCAGTAAATTGAGCTTCTATGAAAAACTGTTTTTT. Translating it yields CASKLSFYEKLFF.

This clonotype was detected many times. The rearrangement links TRBV9 to TRBJ2-7; no definite D call. Between the trimmed V and J ends, which lost 0 bases and 3 bases, there was a span of 10 bases. The CDR3 has 14 amino acids. Per germline, CDR1 SGDLS and CDR2 YYNGEE. CDR3 nucleotides: TGTGCCAGCAGCGTAGATGGGGTGAGCTACGAGCAGTACTTC. Its translation: CASSVDGVSYEQYF.

V usage is TRBV18 and J usage is TRBJ1-5; D gene ambiguous. V lost 1 base and J lost 4, with 8 bases in between. Germline V gene data show CDR1 as KGHSH and CDR2 as LQKENI. CDR3 size: 14 residues. DNA for the CDR3: TGTGCCAGCTCACCACGGCAAGGGAATCAGCCCCAGCATTTT. It specifies CASSPRQGNQPQHF.

This clonotype has a count of ten or more. The chain carries TRBV9 and TRBJ2-3; D might be TRBD1 (6 bases). V lost 5 bases and J lost 0, with 13 bases in between. CDR1 SGDLS and CDR2 YYNGEE come from the germline V gene. The length of the CDR3 is 15 residues. The CDR3 nucleotides are TGTGCCAGCAGGGGGGCTGGAACTAGCACAGATACGCAGTATTTT. Translated, it gives CASRGAGTSTDTQYF.

The table lists this clonotype with many counts. The V and J genes are TRBV10-2 and TRBJ1-1, with TRBD1 matching 7 bases. V was clipped by 7 bases and J by 4 bases; unmatched bases: 9. In germline, CDR1 is WSHSY, CDR2 SAAADI. CDR3 length: 14 residues. The CDR3 DNA reads TGCGCCAGCACTATAACAGGGGAGCGCACTGAAGCTTTCTTT. It translates to CASTITGERTEAFF.

This clonotype appeared many times. Written as DNA, the CDR3 is TGTGCCAGCAGCCTGGACCCAATGAGCCCTGAGCAGTTCTTC. It encodes CASSLDPMSPEQFF. V gene TRBV3-1 combines with J gene TRBJ2-1; D unresolved. V was pared by 4 bases and J by 9 bases, with 16 bases between. CDR3 size: 14 residues. Germline CDR1 reads LGHDT; CDR2 reads YNNKEL (reference sequence).

V is TRBV7-9 and J is TRBJ2-4; TRBD2 matches 9 bases. This CDR3 comprises 16 residues. Germline CDR1 is SEHNR and CDR2 is FQNEAQ (reference sequence). With 4 bases clipped from V and 4 bases from J, the junction kept 8 bases outside the gene matches. CDR3 sequence reads: CASSSWTSALKNIQYF. In nucleotides, the CDR3 is TGTGCCAGCAGCTCCTGGACTAGCGCACTAAAAAACATTCAGTACTTC.

This clonotype was counted many times. DNA for the CDR3: TGCAGTGCCCAAAATTTGGGACAGGCGGGTGAAGCTTTCTTT. Its translation is CSAQNLGQAGEAFF. The chain recombines TRBV20-1 with TRBJ1-1; 8 bases match TRBD1. Germline CDR1 DFQATT, CDR2 SNEGSKA (reference sequence). Trimming took 6 bases from V and 7 from J; bases not matched to a gene: 13. The CDR3 spans 14 residues.

This clonotype was counted ten times or more. This chain joins TRBV3-1 and TRBJ2-2; perhaps TRBD2 as D (5 bases). CDR3 size: 14 residues. Deletions cut 7 bases from V and 2 bases from J, with 11 bases between. Germline CDR1 reads LGHDT; CDR2 reads YNNKEL (reference sequence). The CDR3 spells CASTLADNTGELFF. The CDR3 coding sequence is TGTGCCAGCACTCTAGCTGATAACACCGGGGAGCTGTTTTTT.

This clonotype was seen more than once but under ten times. This chain joins TRBV11-3 and TRBJ2-1; D might be TRBD1 (7 bases). The CDR3 covers 15 residues. V lost 3 bases to trimming and J lost 7 bases, with 16 bases between them. CDR1 SGHNT and CDR2 YENEEA come from the germline V gene. The CDR3 DNA reads as TGTGCCAGCAGCTTCAGGGGGACCAGCGGGAATGAGCAGTTCTTC. This translates into CASSFRGTSGNEQFF.

As regards this clonotype: This sequence may be a read error, since a much larger clone differs from it by one base. The chain links TRBV7-6 to TRBJ2-7; D possibly corresponds to TRBD1 (5 bases). CDR1 is SGHVS, CDR2 FNYEAQ, per germline. This CDR3 is 12 amino acids long. The CDR3 reads CVSSHTGYEQYF. CDR3 bases: TGTGTCAGCAGCCATACAGGCTACGAGCAGTACTTC.

The rearrangement joins TRBV20-1 to TRBJ1-1; D gene ambiguous. V gave up 3 bases and J gave up 1 base, with 9 bases separating them. Germline V lookup: CDR1 DFQATT, CDR2 SNEGSKA (reference sequence). The CDR3 has 13 amino acids. The CDR3 DNA reads as TGCAGTGCTAGCGGCCTTGCGAACACTGAAGCTTTCTTT. This translates into CSASGLANTEAFF.

This clonotype was picked up many times. V usage is TRBV5-1 and J usage is TRBJ2-1; perhaps TRBD1 as D (5 bases). Trimming removed 4 bases from V and 2 bases from J, with 10 bases in between. The germline V gene encodes CDR1 SGHRS and CDR2 YFSETQ. This CDR3 has 14 amino acids. The DNA of the CDR3 is TGCGCCAGCAGCGAATCGACAGCCTACAATGAGCAGTTCTTC. Residues: CASSESTAYNEQFF. The full variable domain, rest sourced from reference TRBV5-1 and TRBJ2-1, is KAGVTQTPRYLIKTRGQQVTLSCSPISGHRSVSWYQQTPGQGLQFLFEYFSETQRNKGNFPGRFSGRQFSNSRSEMNVSTLELGDSALYLCASSESTAYNEQFFGPGTRLTVL.

The table lists this clonotype with a few counts. V gene TRBV20-1 combines with J gene TRBJ2-1, with 7 bases that match TRBD1. J gave up 5 bases and V 0 bases, and 10 bases lay outside the gene matches. Per the germline V gene, CDR1 is DFQATT and CDR2 is SNEGSKA (reference sequence). The CDR3 is 16 amino acids. The CDR3 DNA is TGCAGTGCTAGAGATCCTGTGACAGGGAGCAACAATGAGCAGTTCTTC. As protein: CSARDPVTGSNNEQFF.

This clonotype was found a few times. The rearrangement joins TRBV5-1 to TRBJ1-5; 11 bases fit TRBD1. Looked up from germline, CDR1 is SGHRS and CDR2 is YFSETQ. The CDR3 contains 15 residues. The V segment lost 5 bases and the J segment 5 bases; nucleotides outside the gene matches: 6. The CDR3 DNA reads as TGCGCCAGCAGACTGGGACAGGGGGTTTATCAGCCCCAGCATTTT. Protein sequence: CASRLGQGVYQPQHF.